This T cell receptor beta chain derives from a study of cytomegalovirus exposure and HLA in healthy donors. With 60 Vbeta and 13 Jbeta primers, the PCR was carried out. The assay was immunoSEQ multiplex PCR, and TCRdb's table has in-frame clones only and misses some. The sample yields 250,000 or so clones, about nine tenths seen once. The source material was PBMCs. The TCR comes from a girl aged 2-10 years in good health and CMV-seronegative.

The CDR3 loop is CATSTLGSSYEQYF. For the CDR3, the DNA is TGTGCCACCAGCACCCTGGGGAGCTCCTACGAGCAGTACTTC. V usage is TRBV15 and J usage is TRBJ2-7, with D possibly being TRBD2 (5 bases). Germline lookup yields CDR1 LNHNV and CDR2 YYDKDF (reference sequence). Trimming stripped 4 bases from V and 0 bases from J, with 10 bases between. This CDR3 region has 14 residues.